A single sample gave rise to the 26 T cell receptor beta chains below, sequenced in a study of T cell repertoires in cytomegalovirus infection. The antigens for these receptors are not known. TCRdb reprocessed the reads with MiXCR, giving one entry per CDR3 protein. Of hundreds of thousands of distinct CDR3 sequences listed, approximately 42% are singletons. Sequencing used cultured PBMCs, obtained from culture after CMV antigen stimulation. These TCRs come from a human donor in good health (CMV status not recorded). Some clones in this sample may be carry-over from other donors' samples.

The chain uses TRBV27 and TRBJ2-7; tentative D call: TRBD1 (6 bases). CDR1 and CDR2 (germline): MNHEY, SMNVEV (reference sequence). The germline V and J ends were trimmed by 6 bases and 6 bases, with 21 bases remaining between them. The CDR3 loop spans 15 amino acids. The CDR3 is CASRAGAPGFGEQYF. CDR3 DNA sequence: TGTGCCAGCAGAGCAGGGGCCCCAGGTTTCGGCGAGCAGTACTTC.

This sequence joins TRBV7-2 and TRBJ1-1; D is possibly TRBD1 (6 bases). Germline-derived CDR1 and CDR2 are SGHTA and FQGNSA. The V gene lost 5 bases and the J gene lost 1 base, with 11 bases spanning the gap. The CDR3 is 14 amino acids. Written as DNA, the CDR3 is TGTGCCAGCAGCCCGACAGGACCGAACACTGAAGCTTTCTTT. This sequence encodes CASSPTGPNTEAFF.

The V gene is TRBV6-2 or TRBV6-3, the J gene TRBJ2-5; 7 nucleotides line up with TRBD2. V gave up 2 bases and J gave up 5 bases; unmatched junction bases: 8. This CDR3 has 15 amino acids. Looked up from germline, CDR1 is MNHEY and CDR2 is SVGEGT. The chain's CDR3 is CASSYLRGSRETQYF. CDR3 nucleotide sequence: TGTGCCAGCAGTTACCTGCGCGGGAGTCGCGAGACCCAGTACTTC.

This sequence joins TRBV7-6 and TRBJ2-6, with no clear D. The CDR3 spans 15 residues. Per germline, CDR1 SGHVS and CDR2 FNYEAQ. The germline V and J ends were trimmed by 3 bases and 1 base, with 7 bases remaining between them. The CDR3 DNA follows: TGTGCCAGCAGCTTTTGGGCGTCTGGGGCCAACGTCCTGACTTTC. Its protein is CASSFWASGANVLTF.

The chain uses TRBV19 and TRBJ2-1, with a weak D call TRBD1 (5 bases). The CDR3 runs 16 residues. V lost 7 bases and J 4 bases, leaving 20 bases between the germline ends. Germline V lookup: CDR1 LNHDA, CDR2 SQIVND (reference sequence). This CDR3 is CASNPPGKGMYNEQFF. The CDR3 region has the DNA TGTGCCAGTAACCCCCCAGGGAAAGGAATGTACAATGAGCAGTTCTTC.

This clonotype was counted many times. At one end, the junction sequence differs from germline, possibly due to a read error. The gene calls are TRBV7-2 and TRBJ1-4, with D possibly being TRBD1 (6 bases). Germline V lookup: CDR1 SGHTA, CDR2 FQGNSA. CDR3 length: 14 residues. CDR3 DNA sequence: TGTGCCAGCAGCCCGGGACCCCGGACAGCCGTTCTCAAGTTT. Amino acid sequence: CASSPGPRTAVLKF.

In this sample, this clonotype turned up a few times. V and J are TRBV7-2 and TRBJ2-1, with a possible D match to TRBD2 (5 bases). The germline V and J ends were trimmed by 2 bases and 6 bases, with 23 bases remaining between them. This CDR3 region has 18 residues. Germline CDR1 SGHTA, CDR2 FQGNSA. The CDR3 spells CASSLKSIGPLEVNEQFF. CDR3 bases: TGTGCCAGCAGCTTAAAATCCATTGGGCCATTGGAGGTCAATGAGCAGTTCTTC.

The CDR3 DNA sequence: TGTGCCAGCAGTACTCGAGGAGACTATGGCTACACCTTC. Translating gives CASSTRGDYGYTF. V gene TRBV12-3 or TRBV12-4 combines with J gene TRBJ1-2; D not certain. With 5 bases removed from V and 3 bases from J, the gap between germline ends came to 10 bases. CDR3 length: 13 amino acids.

V gene TRBV27 combines with J gene TRBJ2-7, with D uncertain. From germline, CDR1 is MNHEY and CDR2 SMNVEV (reference sequence). This CDR3 is 19 amino acids long. Trimming stripped 0 bases from V and 2 bases from J, with 23 bases between. CDR3 protein: CASSLSAVGDRRLTYEQYF. For the CDR3, the DNA is TGTGCCAGCAGTTTATCGGCAGTTGGGGATAGGCGGCTCACCTACGAGCAGTACTTC.

This clonotype turned up a few times. V gene TRBV5-6 combines with J gene TRBJ1-1; D gene unclear. Germline lookup yields CDR1 SGHDT and CDR2 YYEEEE. Trimming removed 4 bases at V and 6 bases at J, with 13 bases between. CDR3 length: 13 residues. The CDR3 coding sequence is TGTGCCAGCAGCCCCCAGTGGCCTCCTGAAGCTTTCTTT. Encoded protein: CASSPQWPPEAFF.

This chain uses TRBV11-2 with TRBJ2-1, with 7 positions matching TRBD2. With V trimmed by 0 bases and J by 7 bases, 3 bases remained unmatched. Germline CDR1 SGHAT, CDR2 FQNNGV. CDR3 length equals 14 residues. The CDR3 nucleotides are TGTGCCAGCAGCTTAGAATCTAGCGGAAATGAGCAGTTCTTC. Translated: CASSLESSGNEQFF.

In its sample, this clonotype was seen once. The chain joins TRBV18 to TRBJ2-3; D is perhaps TRBD2 (5 bases). Trimming pared 3 bases from V and 4 bases from J, leaving 17 bases between. CDR3 length: 16 residues. In germline, CDR1 is KGHSH, CDR2 LQKENI. The CDR3 DNA sequence: TGTGCCAGCTCACCCAAGCGGCCCCCTCGCGCAGATACGCAGTATTTT. Translation: CASSPKRPPRADTQYF.

A single count supports this clonotype. The chain combines TRBV7-8 with TRBJ2-1; tentatively, D is TRBD1 (5 bases). Trimming pared 5 bases from V and 7 bases from J, leaving 15 bases between. The CDR3 sequence is 14 residues long. Germline V gene data show CDR1 as SGHVS and CDR2 as FQNEAQ. The DNA for the CDR3 is TGTGCCAGCAGCGAGTTGACAGTCGGGAATGAGCAGTTCTTC. It yields the protein CASSELTVGNEQFF.

This clonotype has only a few counts. CDR3 amino acids: CASSATGGEVTQYF. As DNA, the CDR3 is TGTGCCAGCAGCGCGACAGGGGGTGAGGTGACCCAGTACTTC. This rearrangement joins TRBV7-2 to TRBJ2-5, with 9 bases identical to TRBD1. Per the germline V gene, CDR1 is SGHTA and CDR2 is FQGNSA. This CDR3 has 14 residues. The ends lost 5 bases at V and 7 bases at J; junction bases unmatched: 8.

This clonotype was observed a handful of times. The V and J genes are TRBV7-2 and TRBJ2-3, with a tentative D call TRBD2 (7 bases). Between the trimmed V and J ends, which lost 2 bases and 3 bases, there was a span of 15 bases. This CDR3 contains 16 residues. CDR1 is SGHTA, CDR2 FQGNSA, per germline. CDR3 nucleotide sequence: TGTGCCAGCAGCTTATCGGGGGGCCCCTCTACAGATACGCAGTATTTT. It specifies CASSLSGGPSTDTQYF.

V is TRBV18 and J is TRBJ2-3; D not resolved. CDR3 length equals 13 residues. V dropped 2 bases and J dropped 6 bases, with 9 bases sitting between them. The germline V gene has CDR1 KGHSH and CDR2 LQKENI. CDR3 protein: CASSPNLSDTQYF. The CDR3 DNA is TGTGCCAGCTCACCAAATCTCTCCGATACGCAGTATTTT.

The chain joins TRBV11-2 to TRBJ2-4; TRBD1 is a possible D gene (6 bases). Between the trimmed V and J ends, which lost 5 bases and 3 bases, there was a span of 14 bases. CDR3 size: 15 residues. Per the germline V gene, CDR1 is SGHAT and CDR2 is FQNNGV. The chain's CDR3 is CASSQIQGSKNIQYF. The CDR3 region has the DNA TGTGCCAGCAGCCAAATACAGGGAAGCAAAAACATTCAGTACTTC.

A few counts support this clonotype. V gene TRBV4-1 combines with J gene TRBJ1-2; 7 bases agree with TRBD1. The germline gives CDR1 MGHRA, CDR2 YSYEKL. V was pared by 0 bases and J by 0 bases, with 7 bases of the junction left unmatched. This CDR3 spans 17 amino acids. CDR3 residues: CASSQDDRAVTNYGYTF. DNA for the CDR3: TGCGCCAGCAGCCAAGATGACAGGGCCGTTACTAACTATGGCTACACCTTC.

V is TRBV28 and J is TRBJ1-1, with D perhaps TRBD1 (6 bases). Germline V CDR1 and CDR2: MDHEN, SYDVKM. CDR3 length: 13 amino acids. The V end lost 5 bases, the J end lost 5 bases, and 12 bases lay between the germline ends. CDR3 nucleotide sequence: TGTGCCAGCAGTCCTGGACAGTGGACTGAAGCTTTCTTT. Protein: CASSPGQWTEAFF.

This clonotype was counted a few times. The chain has TRBV10-3 and TRBJ2-7; 10 nucleotides align to TRBD1. V shed 6 bases, J shed 5 bases, and the junction held 4 bases outside the gene matches. The CDR3 contains 13 residues. CDR1 ENHRY and CDR2 SYGVKD come from the germline V gene. Here the CDR3 reads CAISGTGEDEQYF. Here the CDR3 DNA reads TGTGCCATCAGCGGGACAGGGGAGGACGAGCAGTACTTC.

The chain has TRBV5-5 and TRBJ1-2; D gene unclear. The V and J ends lost 2 bases and 2 bases respectively, with 10 bases between them. Germline V gives CDR1 SGHKS, CDR2 YYEKEE (reference sequence). There are 14 residues in the CDR3. The DNA for the CDR3 is TGTGCCAGCAGCTTAGGAGCCCAAAACTATGGCTACACCTTC. As protein: CASSLGAQNYGYTF.

This clonotype has a count of ten or more. V gene TRBV7-2 combines with J gene TRBJ2-2; 7 nucleotides align to TRBD2. The CDR3 spans 14 residues. V shed 5 bases and J 7 bases; nucleotides not matched to a gene: 7. Germline CDR1 reads SGHTA; CDR2 reads FQGNSA. This CDR3 is CASSPGLADGELFF. The CDR3 region has the DNA TGTGCCAGCAGCCCAGGGCTAGCGGACGGGGAGCTGTTTTTT.

This chain connects TRBV6-5 to TRBJ2-7; D may be TRBD2 (5 bases). Trimming pared 5 bases from V and 6 bases from J, leaving 8 bases between. The CDR3 has 11 amino acids. Germline V lookup: CDR1 MNHEY, CDR2 SVGAGI. CDR3 sequence: CASSEGSEQYF. The CDR3 DNA sequence: TGTGCCAGCAGTGAGGGATCCGAGCAGTACTTC.

The rearrangement links TRBV27 to TRBJ2-7; 9 bases agree with TRBD1. Germline lookup yields CDR1 MNHEY and CDR2 SMNVEV (reference sequence). The CDR3 contains 17 residues. J lost 5 bases, V lost 4 bases, and 15 bases had no gene match. CDR3 DNA sequence: TGTGCCAGCAGTTCCCGTGGGACAGGGTCAATTCGCAACGAGCAGTACTTC. Encoded protein: CASSSRGTGSIRNEQYF.

This chain uses TRBV7-8 with TRBJ2-5; TRBD2 matches at 7 bases. J was trimmed by 5 bases and V by 4 bases; bases with no gene match: 16. The CDR3 has 17 residues. From germline, CDR1 is SGHVS and CDR2 FQNEAQ. CDR3 region: CASSSLRGGRADETQYF. In DNA form, the CDR3 reads TGTGCCAGCAGCTCCCTTCGTGGCGGGAGAGCCGACGAGACCCAGTACTTC.

The chain combines TRBV30 with TRBJ1-4; D is unclear. This CDR3 contains 13 residues. Trimming removed 8 bases at V and 3 bases at J, with 13 bases between. CDR1 and CDR2 (germline): GTSNPN, SVGIG (reference sequence). The CDR3: CASIPPSNEKLFF. CDR3 nucleotide sequence: TGTGCCAGCATCCCACCCTCTAATGAAAAACTGTTTTTT.